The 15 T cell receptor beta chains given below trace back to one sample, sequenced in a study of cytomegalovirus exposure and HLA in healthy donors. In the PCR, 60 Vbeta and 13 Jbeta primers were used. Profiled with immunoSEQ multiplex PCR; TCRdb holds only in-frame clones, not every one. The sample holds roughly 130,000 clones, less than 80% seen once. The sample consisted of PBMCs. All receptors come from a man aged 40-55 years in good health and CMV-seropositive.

DNA for the CDR3: TGTGCCAGCAGCTCCCCCCGGGACAGTTTCCAAGAGACCCAGTACTTC. It is translated as CASSSPRDSFQETQYF. The chain employs TRBV9 and TRBJ2-5, with TRBD1 matching over 7 bases. Per the germline V gene, CDR1 is SGDLS and CDR2 is YYNGEE. The CDR3 has 16 residues. Trimming at V came to 4 bases and at J to 1 base, leaving 10 bases not matched to a gene.

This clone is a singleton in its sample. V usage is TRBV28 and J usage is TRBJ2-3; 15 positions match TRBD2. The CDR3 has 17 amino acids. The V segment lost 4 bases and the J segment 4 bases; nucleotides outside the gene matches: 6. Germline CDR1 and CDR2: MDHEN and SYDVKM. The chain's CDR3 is CASSSGLAGGFADTQYF. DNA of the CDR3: TGTGCCAGCAGTTCTGGACTAGCGGGAGGGTTCGCAGATACGCAGTATTTT.

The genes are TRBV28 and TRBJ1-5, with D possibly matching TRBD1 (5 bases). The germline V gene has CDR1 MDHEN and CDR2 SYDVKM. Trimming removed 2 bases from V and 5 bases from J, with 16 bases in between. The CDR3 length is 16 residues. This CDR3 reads CASSLNLGLPHQPQHF. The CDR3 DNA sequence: TGTGCCAGCAGTTTAAATCTGGGACTCCCGCATCAGCCCCAGCATTTT. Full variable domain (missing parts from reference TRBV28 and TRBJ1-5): DVKVTQSSRYLVKRTGEKVFLECVQDMDHENMFWYRQDPGLGLRLIYFSYDVKMKEKGDIPEGYSVSREKKERFSLILESASTNQTSMYLCASSLNLGLPHQPQHFGDGTRLSIL.

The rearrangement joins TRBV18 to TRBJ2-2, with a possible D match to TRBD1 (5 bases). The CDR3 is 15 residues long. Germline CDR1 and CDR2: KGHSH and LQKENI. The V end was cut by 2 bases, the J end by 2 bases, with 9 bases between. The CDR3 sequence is CASSPMTVNTGELFF. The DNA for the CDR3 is TGTGCCAGCTCACCAATGACAGTTAACACCGGGGAGCTGTTTTTT.

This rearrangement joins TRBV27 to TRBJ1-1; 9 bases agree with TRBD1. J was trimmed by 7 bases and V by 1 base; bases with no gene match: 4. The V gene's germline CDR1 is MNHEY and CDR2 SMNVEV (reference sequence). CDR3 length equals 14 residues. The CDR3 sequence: CASSLYRGQDEAFF. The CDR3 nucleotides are TGTGCCAGCAGTTTATACAGGGGGCAGGATGAAGCTTTCTTT.

Here the CDR3 reads CASSLTGENQPQHF. For the CDR3, the DNA is TGTGCCAGCAGCCTTACAGGGGAGAATCAGCCCCAGCATTTT. The rearrangement joins TRBV6-4 to TRBJ1-5; 7 bases map to TRBD1. V lost 6 bases, J lost 4 bases, and 6 bases stayed unmatched. This CDR3 contains 14 residues. The germline V gene encodes CDR1 MRHNA and CDR2 SNTAGT.

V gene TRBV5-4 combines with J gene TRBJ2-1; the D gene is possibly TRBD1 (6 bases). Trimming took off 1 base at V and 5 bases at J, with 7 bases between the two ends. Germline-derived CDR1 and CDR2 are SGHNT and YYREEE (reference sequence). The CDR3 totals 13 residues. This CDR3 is CASSLKGDNEQFF. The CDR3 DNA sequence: TGTGCCAGCAGCTTGAAGGGGGACAATGAGCAGTTCTTC.

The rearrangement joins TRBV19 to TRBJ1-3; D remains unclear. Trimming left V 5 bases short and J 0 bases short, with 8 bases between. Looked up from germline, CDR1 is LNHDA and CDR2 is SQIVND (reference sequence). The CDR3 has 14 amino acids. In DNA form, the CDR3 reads TGTGCCAGTAGTCCAGTTCTCTCTGGAAACACCATATATTTT. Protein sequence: CASSPVLSGNTIYF.

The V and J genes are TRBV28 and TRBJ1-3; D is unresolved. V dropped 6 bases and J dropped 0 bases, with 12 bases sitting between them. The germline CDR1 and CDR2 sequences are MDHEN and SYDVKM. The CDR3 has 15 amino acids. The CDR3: CASRPALNSGNTIYF. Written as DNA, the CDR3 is TGTGCCAGCAGACCTGCGTTAAACTCTGGAAACACCATATATTTT. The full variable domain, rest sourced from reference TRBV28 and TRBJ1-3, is DVKVTQSSRYLVKRTGEKVFLECVQDMDHENMFWYRQDPGLGLRLIYFSYDVKMKEKGDIPEGYSVSREKKERFSLILESASTNQTSMYLCASRPALNSGNTIYFGEGSWLTVV.

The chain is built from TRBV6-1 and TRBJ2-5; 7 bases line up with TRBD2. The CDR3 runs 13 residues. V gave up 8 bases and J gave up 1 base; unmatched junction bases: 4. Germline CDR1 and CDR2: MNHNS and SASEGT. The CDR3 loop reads CASLASGQETQYF. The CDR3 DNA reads TGTGCCAGCCTCGCTAGCGGCCAAGAGACCCAGTACTTC.

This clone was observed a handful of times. The DNA for the CDR3 is TGTGCCAGTGGACTAGCGTTCTACAATGAGCAGTTCTTC. Protein product: CASGLAFYNEQFF. The chain links TRBV27 to TRBJ2-1; 9 bases fit TRBD2. The V segment lost 9 bases and the J segment 3 bases; nucleotides outside the gene matches: 3. The germline CDR1 and CDR2 sequences are MNHEY and SMNVEV (reference sequence). The CDR3 contains 13 residues.

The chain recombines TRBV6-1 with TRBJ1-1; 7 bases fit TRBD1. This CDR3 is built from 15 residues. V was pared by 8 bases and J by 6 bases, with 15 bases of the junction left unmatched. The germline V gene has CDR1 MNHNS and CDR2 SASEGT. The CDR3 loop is CASSITDRVEAEAFF. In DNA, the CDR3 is TGTGCCAGCTCAATAACCGACAGGGTGGAGGCTGAAGCTTTCTTT.

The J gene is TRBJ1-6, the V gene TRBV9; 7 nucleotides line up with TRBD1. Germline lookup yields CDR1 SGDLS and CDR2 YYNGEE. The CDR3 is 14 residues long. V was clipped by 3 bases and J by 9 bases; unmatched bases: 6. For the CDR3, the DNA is TGTGCCAGCAGCGCGACAGGGTGGGGTTCACCCCTCCACTTT. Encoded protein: CASSATGWGSPLHF.

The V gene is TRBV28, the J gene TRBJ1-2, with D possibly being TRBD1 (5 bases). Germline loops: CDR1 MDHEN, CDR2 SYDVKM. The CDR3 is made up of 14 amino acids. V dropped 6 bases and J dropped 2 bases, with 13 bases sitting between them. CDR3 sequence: CASSPGSGNYGYTF. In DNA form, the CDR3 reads TGTGCCAGCAGCCCCGGGTCAGGGAACTATGGCTACACCTTC.

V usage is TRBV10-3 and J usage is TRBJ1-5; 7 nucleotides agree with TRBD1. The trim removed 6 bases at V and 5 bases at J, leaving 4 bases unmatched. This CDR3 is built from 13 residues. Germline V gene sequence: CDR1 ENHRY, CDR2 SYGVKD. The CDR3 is CAIRGRGDQPQHF. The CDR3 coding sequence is TGTGCCATCAGGGGCAGGGGGGATCAGCCCCAGCATTTT.